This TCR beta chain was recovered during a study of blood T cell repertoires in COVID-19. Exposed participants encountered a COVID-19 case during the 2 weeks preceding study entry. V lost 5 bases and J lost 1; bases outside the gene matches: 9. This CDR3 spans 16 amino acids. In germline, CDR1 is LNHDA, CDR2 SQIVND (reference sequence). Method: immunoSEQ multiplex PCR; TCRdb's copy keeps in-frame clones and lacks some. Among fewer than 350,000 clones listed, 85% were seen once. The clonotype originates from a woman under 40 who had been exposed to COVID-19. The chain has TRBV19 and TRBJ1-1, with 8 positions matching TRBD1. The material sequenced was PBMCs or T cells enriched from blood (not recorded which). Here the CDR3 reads CASSSLQGQGNTEAFF. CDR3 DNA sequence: TGTGCCAGTAGTTCACTCCAAGGACAGGGGAACACTGAAGCTTTCTTT.